Listed here are 17 T cell receptor beta chains from one sample, sequenced in a study of vaccination and CD4 T cells after COVID-19. Cultured CD4+ T cell DNA underwent sequencing with the Oncomine TCR Beta short-read assay. TCRdb fed the PCR reads into MiXCR, producing one record per CDR3 protein. The sample has fewer than 15,000 distinct CDR3 sequences, approximately 46% seen once. As to treatment: approximately 9-day PBMC culture with coronavirus spike peptide pools or control peptides (ViraFEST assay). Antigens for these TCRs are unknown. The sequencing here drew on CD4+ T cells from blood, cultured in vitro, taken after SARS-CoV-2 vaccination. These TCRs come from a human donor who had recovered from COVID-19.

The rearrangement joins TRBV7-2 to TRBJ1-2, with 11 bases aligning to TRBD1. In germline, CDR1 is SGHTA, CDR2 FQGNSA. The CDR3 is 15 amino acids. Germline trimming cut 1 base from V and 4 bases from J; bases unmatched to any gene: 2. CDR3 amino acids: CASSLGTGGAYGYTF. The CDR3, as DNA: TGTGCCAGCAGCTTAGGGACAGGGGGCGCCTATGGCTACACCTTC.

The CDR3 DNA is TGTGCCAGCTCACCACGCAACGGACAGGGGGATTCACCCCTCCACTTT. Translated, it gives CASSPRNGQGDSPLHF. The V call is TRBV18, the J call TRBJ1-6; 10 bases are a match to TRBD1. With 1 base clipped from V and 8 bases from J, the junction kept 5 bases outside the gene matches. CDR3 length: 16 amino acids. Germline CDR1 and CDR2: KGHSH and LQKENI.

The chain has TRBV6-1 and TRBJ1-1; no definite D call. Germline-derived CDR1 and CDR2 are MNHNS and SASEGT. The CDR3 has 17 residues. The V gene lost 8 bases and the J gene lost 0 bases, with 22 bases spanning the gap. The CDR3 loop is CASPKLGGGSMNTEAFF. CDR3 nucleotides: TGTGCCAGCCCGAAACTTGGTGGCGGGTCCATGAACACTGAAGCTTTCTTT.

This clonotype was picked up a small number of times. The chain is built from TRBV7-8 and TRBJ2-5, with no clear D. Deletions cut 5 bases from V and 5 bases from J, with 9 bases between. This CDR3 is built from 12 residues. In germline, CDR1 is SGHVS, CDR2 FQNEAQ. CDR3 DNA: TGTGCCAGCAGCCGGTCCTCGGAGACCCAGTACTTC. Encoded protein: CASSRSSETQYF.

Notes on this clonotype: At one end the junction does not follow the germline gene, possibly because of a read error. The V call is TRBV20-1, the J call TRBJ1-2, with D perhaps TRBD1 (5 bases). Germline V CDR1 and CDR2: DFQATT, SNEGSKA (reference sequence). This CDR3 is 11 amino acids long. Here the CDR3 DNA reads TGCAGTGCTAGAGGGCCGGGACTCATGCCCTTC. This encodes CSARGPGLMPF.

V gene TRBV20-1 combines with J gene TRBJ2-1; the match to TRBD2 covers 8 bases. This CDR3 comprises 13 residues. Per germline, CDR1 DFQATT and CDR2 SNEGSKA (reference sequence). Unmatched junction bases numbered 2, after V lost 5 bases and J lost 2 bases. This CDR3 reads CSAFGRAYNEQFF. For the CDR3, the DNA is TGCAGTGCTTTCGGGAGGGCCTACAATGAGCAGTTCTTC.

The chain couples TRBV24-1 to TRBJ2-1; 7 bases line up with TRBD1. Germline CDR1 is KGHDR and CDR2 is SFDVKD. J gave up 2 bases and V 4 bases, and 7 bases lay outside the gene matches. The CDR3 is 16 residues long. The CDR3: CATSDRGTETYNEQFF. CDR3 DNA sequence: TGTGCCACCAGTGACAGGGGGACCGAGACCTACAATGAGCAGTTCTTC.

In nucleotides, the CDR3 is TGTGCCAGCAGTTTCAGGAGAAACACTGAAGCTTTCTTT. It encodes CASSFRRNTEAFF. The chain combines TRBV27 with TRBJ1-1; D gene unclear. The germline V gene encodes CDR1 MNHEY and CDR2 SMNVEV (reference sequence). This CDR3 has 13 amino acids. Deletions cut 3 bases from V and 2 bases from J, with 7 bases between.

V usage is TRBV28 and J usage is TRBJ2-5; 7 nucleotides align to TRBD1. Germline V lookup: CDR1 MDHEN, CDR2 SYDVKM. CDR3 length equals 14 residues. J gave up 5 bases and V 6 bases, and 9 bases lay outside the gene matches. CDR3: CASSYRGGRETQYF. CDR3 in DNA: TGTGCCAGCAGCTACAGGGGCGGTAGGGAGACCCAGTACTTC. The variable domain in full, completed from reference TRBV28 and TRBJ2-5, reads DVKVTQSSRYLVKRTGEKVFLECVQDMDHENMFWYRQDPGLGLRLIYFSYDVKMKEKGDIPEGYSVSREKKERFSLILESASTNQTSMYLCASSYRGGRETQYFGPGTRLLVL.

This chain joins TRBV27 and TRBJ2-3; no firm D call. V shed 6 bases and J shed 0 bases, with 7 bases lying between them. Germline V CDR1 and CDR2: MNHEY, SMNVEV (reference sequence). The CDR3 contains 13 residues. CDR3: CASRVLSTDTQYF. The CDR3 nucleotides read TGTGCCAGCAGGGTCCTAAGCACAGATACGCAGTATTTT.

The chain carries TRBV25-1 and TRBJ1-1; tentatively, D is TRBD1 (5 bases). CDR3 length: 13 residues. Trimming pared 4 bases from V and 4 bases from J, leaving 10 bases between. Germline CDR1 is MGHDK and CDR2 is SYGVNS. The CDR3 DNA follows: TGTGCCAGCAGTGGTTGGGGGGGCACTGAAGCTTTCTTT. Protein sequence: CASSGWGGTEAFF.

CDR3 residues: CASSESTGLGNEQYF. In DNA, the CDR3 is TGCGCCAGCAGTGAGTCGACAGGGTTGGGGAACGAGCAGTACTTC. The chain couples TRBV10-1 to TRBJ2-7; TRBD1 agrees at 7 bases. J lost 5 bases, V lost 0 bases, and 7 bases had no gene match. Germline V gene lookup returns CDR1 WNHNN and CDR2 SYGVQD (reference sequence). The CDR3 is 15 residues long.

The CDR3 nucleotides read TGTGCCGCCAAGGACAGGATCTACACAGATACGCAGTATTTT. This gives the protein CAAKDRIYTDTQYF. This sequence joins TRBV10-3 and TRBJ2-3, with 7 bases aligning to TRBD1. The CDR3 is 14 residues long. J lost 2 bases, V lost 11 bases, and 10 bases had no gene match. Germline CDR1 reads ENHRY; CDR2 reads SYGVKD.

The V and J genes are TRBV5-4 and TRBJ1-5, with 8 bases that match TRBD1. Trimming took 0 bases from V and 0 from J; bases not matched to a gene: 11. This CDR3 spans 19 amino acids. Germline values: CDR1 SGHNT, CDR2 YYREEE (reference sequence). CDR3 nucleotide sequence: TGTGCCAGCAGCTTGGTTCCAGGACAGGGCGAAAATAGCAATCAGCCCCAGCATTTT. Translation: CASSLVPGQGENSNQPQHF.

The rearrangement uses TRBV30 and TRBJ2-5; the D gene could be TRBD1 or TRBD2 (5 bases each). Trimming stripped 1 base from V and 7 bases from J, with 16 bases between. The CDR3 is 14 residues long. Germline V gene lookup returns CDR1 GTSNPN and CDR2 SVGIG (reference sequence). CDR3 amino acids: CAWSGGRARGTQYF. CDR3 coding DNA: TGTGCCTGGAGTGGGGGTAGAGCGAGGGGGACCCAGTACTTC. Filled out from reference TRBV30 and TRBJ2-5, the complete variable domain reads SQTIHQWPATLVQPVGSPLSLECTVEGTSNPNLYWYRQAAGRGLQLLFYSVGIGQISSEVPQNLSASRPQDRQFILSSKKLLLSDSGFYLCAWSGGRARGTQYFGPGTRLLVL.

This clonotype is labeled as medium-sized. This chain joins TRBV11-2 and TRBJ2-5; 8 bases are a match to TRBD1. Trimming removed 5 bases from V and 1 base from J; junction bases left unmatched: 9. Germline V lookup: CDR1 SGHAT, CDR2 FQNNGV. There are 16 residues in the CDR3. Here the CDR3 reads CASSPRTGTLQETQYF. CDR3 in DNA: TGTGCCAGCAGCCCTAGGACAGGGACCCTCCAAGAGACCCAGTACTTC.

V is TRBV7-9 and J is TRBJ2-5; 7 positions agree with TRBD2. The CDR3 spans 12 residues. Trimming took 5 bases from V and 5 from J; bases not matched to a gene: 2. CDR1 is SEHNR, CDR2 FQNEAQ, per germline (reference sequence). DNA for the CDR3: TGTGCCAGCAGCCCAGCGGGGGAGACCCAGTACTTC. Protein: CASSPAGETQYF.